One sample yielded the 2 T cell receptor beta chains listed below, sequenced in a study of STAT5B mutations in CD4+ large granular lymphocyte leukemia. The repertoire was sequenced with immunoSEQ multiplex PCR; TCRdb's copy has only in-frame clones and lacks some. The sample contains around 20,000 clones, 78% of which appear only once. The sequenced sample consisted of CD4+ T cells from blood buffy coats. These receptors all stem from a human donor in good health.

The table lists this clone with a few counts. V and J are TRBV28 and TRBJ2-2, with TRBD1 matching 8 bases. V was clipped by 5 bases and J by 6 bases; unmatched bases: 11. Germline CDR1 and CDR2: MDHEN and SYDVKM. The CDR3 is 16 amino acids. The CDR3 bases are TGTGCCAGCAGTCCCCAGGACAGGGTTGGGGCCGGGGAGCTGTTTTTT. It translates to CASSPQDRVGAGELFF.

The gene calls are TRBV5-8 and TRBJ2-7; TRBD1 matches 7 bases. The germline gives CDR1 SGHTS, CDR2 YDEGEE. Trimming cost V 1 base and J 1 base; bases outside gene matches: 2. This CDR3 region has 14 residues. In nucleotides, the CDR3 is TGTGCCAGCAGCTTGTTACAGGGGTCCTACGAGCAGTACTTC. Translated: CASSLLQGSYEQYF.